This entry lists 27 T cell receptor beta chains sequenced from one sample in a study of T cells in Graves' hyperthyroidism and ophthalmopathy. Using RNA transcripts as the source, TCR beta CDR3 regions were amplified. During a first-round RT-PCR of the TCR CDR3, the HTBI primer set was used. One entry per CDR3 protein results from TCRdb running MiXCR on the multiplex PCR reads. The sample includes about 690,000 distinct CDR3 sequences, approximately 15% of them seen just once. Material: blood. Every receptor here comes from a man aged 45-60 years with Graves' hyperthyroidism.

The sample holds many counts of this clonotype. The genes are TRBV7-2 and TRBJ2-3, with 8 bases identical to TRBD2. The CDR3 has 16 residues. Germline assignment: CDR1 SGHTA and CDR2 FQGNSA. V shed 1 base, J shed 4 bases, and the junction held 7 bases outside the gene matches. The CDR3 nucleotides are TGTGCCAGCAGCTTAGATCCGGGAGGGCGATCAGATACGCAGTATTTT. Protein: CASSLDPGGRSDTQYF. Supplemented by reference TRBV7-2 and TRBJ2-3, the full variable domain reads GAGVSQSPSNKVTEKGKDVELRCDPISGHTALYWYRQSLGQGLEFLIYFQGNSAPDKSGLPSDRFSAERTGGSVSTLTIQRTQQEDSAVYLCASSLDPGGRSDTQYFGPGTRLTVL.

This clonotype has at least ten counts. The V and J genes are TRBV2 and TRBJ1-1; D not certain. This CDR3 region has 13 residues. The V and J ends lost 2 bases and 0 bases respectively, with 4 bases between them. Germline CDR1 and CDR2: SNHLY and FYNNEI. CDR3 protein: CASSEQVNTEAFF. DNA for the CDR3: TGTGCCAGCAGTGAACAGGTGAACACTGAAGCTTTCTTT.

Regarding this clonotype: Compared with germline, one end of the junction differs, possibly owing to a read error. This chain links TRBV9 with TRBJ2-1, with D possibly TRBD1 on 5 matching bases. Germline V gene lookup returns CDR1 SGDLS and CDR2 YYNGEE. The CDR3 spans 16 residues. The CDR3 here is CASSVDGYRCYNEEFF. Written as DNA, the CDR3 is TGTGCCAGCAGCGTAGATGGGTACAGGTGCTACAATGAGGAGTTCTTC.

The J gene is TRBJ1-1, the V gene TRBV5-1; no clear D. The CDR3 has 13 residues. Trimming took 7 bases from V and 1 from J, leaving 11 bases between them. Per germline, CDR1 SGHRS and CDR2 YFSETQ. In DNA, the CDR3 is TGCGCCAGCGGCGATAACGCGAACACTGAAGCTTTCTTT. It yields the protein CASGDNANTEAFF.

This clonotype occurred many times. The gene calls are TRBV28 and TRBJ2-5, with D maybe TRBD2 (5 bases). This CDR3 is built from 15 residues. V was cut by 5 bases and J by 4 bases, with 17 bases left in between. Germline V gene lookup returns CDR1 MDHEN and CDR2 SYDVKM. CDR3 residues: CASSPLTRAGETQYF. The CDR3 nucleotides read TGTGCCAGCAGTCCCCTGACGAGGGCTGGAGAGACCCAGTACTTC.

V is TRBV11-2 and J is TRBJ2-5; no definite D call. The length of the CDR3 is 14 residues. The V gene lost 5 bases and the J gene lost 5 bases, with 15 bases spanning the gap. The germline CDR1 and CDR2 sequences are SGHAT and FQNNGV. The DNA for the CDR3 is TGTGCCAGCAGCCTAGGCTCGGAAGGGGAGACCCAGTACTTC. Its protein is CASSLGSEGETQYF.

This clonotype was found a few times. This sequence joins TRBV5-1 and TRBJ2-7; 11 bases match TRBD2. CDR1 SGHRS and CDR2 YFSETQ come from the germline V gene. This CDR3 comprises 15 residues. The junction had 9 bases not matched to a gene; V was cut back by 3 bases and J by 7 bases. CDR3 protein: CASSSGTSGFDEQYF. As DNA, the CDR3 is TGCGCCAGCAGCTCCGGGACTAGCGGTTTTGATGAGCAGTACTTC.

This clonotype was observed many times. The CDR3: CASSPPGQGIGEQFF. In nucleotides, the CDR3 is TGTGCCAGCAGTCCCCCGGGACAGGGAATTGGTGAGCAGTTCTTC. The chain uses TRBV6-1 and TRBJ2-1, with 9 positions matching TRBD1. Germline loops: CDR1 MNHNS, CDR2 SASEGT. Trimming at V came to 5 bases and at J to 9 bases, leaving 11 bases not matched to a gene. This CDR3 has 15 residues.

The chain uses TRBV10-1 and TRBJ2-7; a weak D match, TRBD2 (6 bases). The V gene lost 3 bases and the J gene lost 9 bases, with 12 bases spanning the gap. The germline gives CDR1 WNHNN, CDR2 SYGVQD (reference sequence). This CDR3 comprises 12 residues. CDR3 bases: TGCGCCAGCAGTGAAGATCTCGGGAGGCAGTACTTC. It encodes CASSEDLGRQYF.

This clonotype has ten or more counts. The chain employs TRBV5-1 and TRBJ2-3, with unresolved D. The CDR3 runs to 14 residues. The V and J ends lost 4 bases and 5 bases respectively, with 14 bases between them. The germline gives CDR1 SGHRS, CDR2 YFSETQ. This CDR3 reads CASSLYDKGDTQYF. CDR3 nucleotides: TGCGCCAGCAGCCTATACGATAAAGGAGATACGCAGTATTTT.

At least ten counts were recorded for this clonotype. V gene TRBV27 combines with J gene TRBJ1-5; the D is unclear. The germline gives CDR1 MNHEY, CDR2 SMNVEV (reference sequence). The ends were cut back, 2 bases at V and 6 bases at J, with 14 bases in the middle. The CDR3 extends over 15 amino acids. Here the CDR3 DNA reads TGTGCCAGCAGTTTAAGTTCCGGAGGGAGTCAGCCCCAGCATTTT. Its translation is CASSLSSGGSQPQHF.

CDR3 loop: CASSQQPAGTSFGNEQFF. The CDR3 bases are TGTGCCAGCAGCCAACAACCTGCCGGGACTAGCTTTGGAAATGAGCAGTTCTTC. The rearrangement links TRBV14 to TRBJ2-1; 9 positions match TRBD2. CDR3 length: 18 amino acids. The junction had 15 bases not matched to a gene; V was cut back by 2 bases and J by 7 bases. Germline values: CDR1 SGHDN, CDR2 FVKESK.

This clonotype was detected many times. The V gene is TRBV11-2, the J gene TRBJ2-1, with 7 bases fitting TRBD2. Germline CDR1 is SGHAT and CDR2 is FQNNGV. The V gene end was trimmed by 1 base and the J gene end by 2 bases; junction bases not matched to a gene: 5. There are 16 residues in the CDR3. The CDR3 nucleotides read TGTGCCAGCAGCTTAGGTTTGGGAGGGCCCTACAATGAGCAGTTCTTC. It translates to CASSLGLGGPYNEQFF.

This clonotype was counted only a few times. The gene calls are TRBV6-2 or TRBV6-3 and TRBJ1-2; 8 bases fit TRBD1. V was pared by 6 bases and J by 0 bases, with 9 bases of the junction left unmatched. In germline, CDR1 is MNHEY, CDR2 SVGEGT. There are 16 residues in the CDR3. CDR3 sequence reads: CASSKLQGASNYGYTF. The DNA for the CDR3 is TGTGCCAGCAGCAAACTCCAGGGGGCTTCTAACTATGGCTACACCTTC.

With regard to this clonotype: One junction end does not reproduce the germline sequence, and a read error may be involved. DNA for the CDR3: TGTGCCAGCATGGGGAGCAATCGGCCCCAGCATTTT. Translation gives CASMGSNRPQHF. This chain uses TRBV28 with TRBJ1-5; no clear D. The CDR3 is made up of 12 amino acids. Per the germline V gene, CDR1 is MDHEN and CDR2 is SYDVKM.

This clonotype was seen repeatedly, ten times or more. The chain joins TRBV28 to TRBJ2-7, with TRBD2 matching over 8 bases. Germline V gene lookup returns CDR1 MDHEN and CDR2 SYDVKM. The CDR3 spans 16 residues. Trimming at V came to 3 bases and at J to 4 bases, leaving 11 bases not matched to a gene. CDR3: CASSFEPAGDGYEQYF. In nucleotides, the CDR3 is TGTGCCAGCAGTTTCGAGCCAGCGGGAGACGGGTACGAGCAGTACTTC.

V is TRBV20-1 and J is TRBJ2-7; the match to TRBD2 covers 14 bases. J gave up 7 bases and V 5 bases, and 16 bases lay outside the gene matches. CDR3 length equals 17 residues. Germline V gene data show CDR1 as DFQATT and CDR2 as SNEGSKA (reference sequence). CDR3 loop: CSASGLAGDQVTREQYF. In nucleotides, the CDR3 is TGCAGTGCTTCGGGACTAGCGGGAGATCAAGTGACGAGGGAGCAGTACTTC.

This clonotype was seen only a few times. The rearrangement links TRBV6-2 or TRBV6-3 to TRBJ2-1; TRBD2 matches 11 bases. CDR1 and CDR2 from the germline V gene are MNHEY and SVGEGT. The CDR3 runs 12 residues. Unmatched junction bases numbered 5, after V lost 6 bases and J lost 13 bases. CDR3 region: CASSTTSGGQFF. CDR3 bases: TGTGCCAGCAGCACTACTAGCGGGGGCCAGTTCTTC.

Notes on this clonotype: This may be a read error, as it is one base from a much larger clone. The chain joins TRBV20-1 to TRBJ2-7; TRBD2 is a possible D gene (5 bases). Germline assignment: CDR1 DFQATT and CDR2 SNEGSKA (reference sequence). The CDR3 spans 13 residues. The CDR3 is CGARGLAEYEQYF. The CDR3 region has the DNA TGCGGTGCTAGAGGCCTAGCAGAATACGAGCAGTACTTC.

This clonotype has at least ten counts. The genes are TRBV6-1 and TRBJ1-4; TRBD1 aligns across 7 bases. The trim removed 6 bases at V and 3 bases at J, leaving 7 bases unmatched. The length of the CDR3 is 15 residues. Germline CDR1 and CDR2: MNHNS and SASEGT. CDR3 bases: TGTGCCAGCAGCCGAGGACAGGACCCTAATGAAAAACTGTTTTTT. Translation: CASSRGQDPNEKLFF.

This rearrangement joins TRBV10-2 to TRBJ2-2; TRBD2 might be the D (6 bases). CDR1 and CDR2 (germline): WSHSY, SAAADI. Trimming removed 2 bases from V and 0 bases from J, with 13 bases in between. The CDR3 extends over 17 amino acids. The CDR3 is CASSEPGTVANTGELFF. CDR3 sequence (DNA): TGCGCCAGCAGTGAGCCTGGGACTGTAGCGAACACCGGGGAGCTGTTTTTT.

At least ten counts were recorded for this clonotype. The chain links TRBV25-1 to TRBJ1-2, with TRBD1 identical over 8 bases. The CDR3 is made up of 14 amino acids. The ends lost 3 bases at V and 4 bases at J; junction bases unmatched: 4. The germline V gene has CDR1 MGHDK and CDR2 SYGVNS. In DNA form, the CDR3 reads TGTGCCAGCAGTGAGACAGGGGATTTCTATGGCTACACCTTC. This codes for CASSETGDFYGYTF.

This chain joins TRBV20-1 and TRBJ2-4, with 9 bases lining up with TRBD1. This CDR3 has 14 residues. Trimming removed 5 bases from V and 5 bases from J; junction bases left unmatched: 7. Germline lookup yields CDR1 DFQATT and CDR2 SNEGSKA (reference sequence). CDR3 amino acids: CSAAADRGENIQYF. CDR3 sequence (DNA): TGCAGTGCTGCTGCGGACAGGGGCGAAAACATTCAGTACTTC.

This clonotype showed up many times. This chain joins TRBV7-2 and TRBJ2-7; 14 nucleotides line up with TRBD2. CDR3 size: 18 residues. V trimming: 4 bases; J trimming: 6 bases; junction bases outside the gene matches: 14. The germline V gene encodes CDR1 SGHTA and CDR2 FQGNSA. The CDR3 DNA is TGTGCCAGCAGCTGGAGGACTAGCGGGAGGACGGCGTGGGGCGAGCAGTACTTC. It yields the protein CASSWRTSGRTAWGEQYF.

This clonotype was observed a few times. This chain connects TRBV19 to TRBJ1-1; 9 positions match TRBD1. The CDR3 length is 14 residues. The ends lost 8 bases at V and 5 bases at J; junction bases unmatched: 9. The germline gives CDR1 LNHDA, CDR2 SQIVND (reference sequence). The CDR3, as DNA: TGTGCCAGTCGGACCAGGGGGACAGGGACTGAAGCTTTCTTT. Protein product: CASRTRGTGTEAFF.

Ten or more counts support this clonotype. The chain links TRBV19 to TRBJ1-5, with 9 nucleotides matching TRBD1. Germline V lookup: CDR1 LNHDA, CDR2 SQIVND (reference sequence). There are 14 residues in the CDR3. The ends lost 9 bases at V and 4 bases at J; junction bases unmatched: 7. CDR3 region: CASSPGTGNQPQHF. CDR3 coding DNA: TGTGCCAGCAGCCCGGGGACAGGGAATCAGCCCCAGCATTTT.

The CDR3 sequence is CASSLGTPHNEQFF. CDR3 coding DNA: TGTGCCAGCAGCCTCGGGACACCACACAATGAGCAGTTCTTC. This chain uses TRBV9 with TRBJ2-1; possible D gene TRBD1, 6 bases. CDR1 is SGDLS and CDR2 is YYNGEE in the germline V gene. The CDR3 loop spans 14 amino acids. V was pared by 4 bases and J by 5 bases, with 13 bases between.